These T cell receptor beta chains were read from a single sample in a study of blood T cell repertoires in COVID-19. Assay used: immunoSEQ multiplex PCR; TCRdb lists only in-frame clones, some missing. The sample yields under 250,000 clones, about 80% seen once. The sequenced sample consisted of PBMCs or T cells enriched from blood (not recorded which). All receptors derive from a woman aged 40 to 50 with acute COVID-19. Both conserved end residues are trimmed from each CDR3.

j_call v_call cdr3_aa
TRBJ2-2 TRBV11-3 ASSLAIGELF
TRBJ1-6 TRBV27 ASTVRGTGHSPLH
TRBJ2-7 TRBV6-1 AARQDFHEQY
TRBJ1-1 TRBV5-1 ASSSDRGQTEAF
TRBJ2-5 TRBV15 ATSNGGVETQY
TRBJ1-1 TRBV6-1 ASSEYSVNTEAF
TRBJ1-4 TRBV5-6 ASSLVGRATNEKLF
TRBJ1-2 TRBV4-1 ASSHLLTGGYYGYT
TRBJ1-6 TRBV5-6 ASSRGGVSYNSPLH
TRBJ2-7 TRBV7-2 ASSFNLKRPSYEQY
TRBJ1-4 TRBV6-5 ASRDRVSGGEKLF
TRBJ1-1 TRBV9 ASSVGGILNTEAF
TRBJ1-2 TRBV5-5 ASVRDRGIGYT
TRBJ1-4 TRBV2 ASSELRTGLEKLF
TRBJ2-1 TRBV9 ASSPPTSGSRNNEQF
TRBJ2-7 TRBV9 ASSVGGGRLGEQY
TRBJ2-2 TRBV27 ASSSGQATGELF
TRBJ2-3 TRBV9 ASSLGGDTQY
TRBJ2-7 TRBV15 ATSRGGAAGYYEQY
TRBJ2-4 TRBV6-5 ASSHGGVDIQY
TRBJ2-2 TRBV19 ASSIVLAGAGGELF
TRBJ2-7 TRBV7-2 ASSSISGKAYEQY
TRBJ2-1 TRBV28 ASSTHQGLVEQF
TRBJ2-3 TRBV5-8 ASSFSYATATDTQY
TRBJ1-2 TRBV11-2 ASSLVGAGEGGGYT
TRBJ1-1 TRBV6-2/TRBV6-3 ASSLTTGWTEAF
TRBJ1-6 TRBV6-5 ASSISGQGRPPLH
TRBJ2-3 TRBV5-1 ASKRAGESTDTQY